This entry is about one TCR beta chain. Per the authors' pipeline: Estimated nucleated cell counts came from reference gene primer amplification. Profiling relied on immunoSEQ multiplex PCR, and the TCRdb table lists in-frame clones only, not all of them. The V and J calls and clone size come from that table; D and trimming were worked out from the DNA. This table holds approximately 130,000 clones, roughly three quarters found once. These data originate in a study of blood T cell repertoires in COVID-19. Turning to the study itself: Samples representing acute and convalescent COVID-19 were sourced from the United States, Italy and Spain. PBMCs, B-cell-depleted T cells, or T cells provided the cDNA or gDNA that made up the material.

CDR1 is MNHEY, CDR2 SVGEGT, per germline. CDR3 length: 15 residues. With 4 bases clipped from V and 6 bases from J, the junction kept 9 bases outside the gene matches. This chain links TRBV6-2 or TRBV6-3 with TRBJ1-1; 9 nucleotides agree with TRBD1. This clonotype was obtained from a man at least 80 years old with acute or convalescent COVID-19. The sequencing sample was made of peripheral blood. The chain's CDR3 is CASSFRDRAISEAFF. The CDR3 DNA reads as TGTGCCAGCAGTTTTCGGGACAGGGCTATATCTGAAGCTTTCTTT.